This TCR beta chain came from a study of blood T cell repertoires in COVID-19. At the level of the study: Samples of COVID-19 (acute and convalescent) were obtained from the United States, Italy and Spain. Nucleic acid was either cDNA or gDNA, and it came from T cells, B-cell-depleted T cells, or PBMCs.

The Seattle patients, enrolled during active infection, were followed longitudinally. Authors' processing steps: Amplification from reference gene primers served as the basis for estimated nucleated cell counts. Sequencing used immunoSEQ multiplex PCR; TCRdb keeps in-frame clones, though not all of them. V, J and clone size are taken as reported in that table, and D and trimming were inferred from the DNA itself. The table has 330,000 or so clones, over 80% seen once. The CDR3 is 17 amino acids. V shed 5 bases and J shed 0 bases, with 14 bases lying between them. CDR1 MNHEY and CDR2 SMNVEV come from the germline V gene (reference sequence).

The receptor's source is a young man with COVID-19, enrolled during active disease. The V and J genes are TRBV27 and TRBJ1-6; perhaps TRBD1 as D (6 bases). The sequenced sample was peripheral blood. CDR3 in DNA: TGTGCCAGCAGTCCTCAGGGGATCAGCTCCTATAATTCACCCCTCCACTTT. It specifies CASSPQGISSYNSPLHF.